The clone carrying this T cell receptor (beta chain) is a singleton in its sample. The CDR3 runs to 13 residues. The V end lost 7 bases, the J end lost 1 base, and 10 bases lay between the germline ends. From germline, CDR1 is MNHEY and CDR2 SMNVEV (reference sequence). This record belongs to a study of blood T cell repertoires in COVID-19. Study overall: COVID-19 samples from acute and convalescent phases originated in the United States, Italy and Spain.

Sequencing was performed with immunoSEQ multiplex PCR; in TCRdb, only in-frame clones are kept and a portion is missing. This sample has about 250,000 clones, with around 86% found just once. Participants came from about two dozen US areas, aged roughly 18 to 90 years. What was sequenced was PBMCs or T cells enriched from blood (not recorded which). The genes are TRBV27 and TRBJ1-1; D is undetermined. The receptor was derived from a man aged 18-30 years who had recovered from COVID-19. CDR3 in DNA: TGTGCCAGCAAAGCATTGCCGAACACTGAAGCTTTCTTT. Protein: CASKALPNTEAFF.